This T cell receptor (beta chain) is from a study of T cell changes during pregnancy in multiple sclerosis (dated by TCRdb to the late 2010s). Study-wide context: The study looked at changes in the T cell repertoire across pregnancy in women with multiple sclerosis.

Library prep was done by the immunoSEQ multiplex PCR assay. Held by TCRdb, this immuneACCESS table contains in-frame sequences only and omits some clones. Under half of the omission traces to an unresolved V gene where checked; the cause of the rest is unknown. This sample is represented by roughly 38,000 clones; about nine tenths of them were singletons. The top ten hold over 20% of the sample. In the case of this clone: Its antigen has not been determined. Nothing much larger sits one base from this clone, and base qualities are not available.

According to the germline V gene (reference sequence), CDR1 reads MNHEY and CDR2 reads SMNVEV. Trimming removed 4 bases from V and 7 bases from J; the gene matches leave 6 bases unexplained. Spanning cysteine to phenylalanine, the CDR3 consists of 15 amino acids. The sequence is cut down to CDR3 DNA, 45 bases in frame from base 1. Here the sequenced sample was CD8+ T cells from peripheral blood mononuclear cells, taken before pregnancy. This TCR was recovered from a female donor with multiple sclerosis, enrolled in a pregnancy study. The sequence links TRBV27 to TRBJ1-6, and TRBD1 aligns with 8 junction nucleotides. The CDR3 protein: CASSSRGPYNSPLHF. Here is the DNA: TGTGCCAGCAGTTCCAGGGGGCCGTACAATTCACCCCTCCACTTT.